The rows below give T cell receptor beta chains drawn from one sample of a study of T cells in Graves' hyperthyroidism and ophthalmopathy. TCRdb passed the multiplex PCR reads through MiXCR, listing each CDR3 protein once. The sample lists about 400,000 distinct CDR3 sequences, around an eighth occurring once. Sequencing was performed on blood. Receptors originate from a man in his fifties or sixties with Graves' ophthalmopathy. Each CDR3 is given with its conserved first and last residue. D genes are given only for firm matches. Size values are once, few and many counts, or a class for expanded clones, and some rows have none.

clone_size: -
cdr3_length: 13
v_call: TRBV11-3
j_call: TRBJ2-2
d_call: -
cdr3_aa: CASSLDGSRELFF
cdr3_nt: TGTGCCAGCAGCTTAGATGGTTCCAGGGAGCTGTTTTTT

clone_size: many
cdr3_length: 13
v_call: TRBV11-2
j_call: TRBJ1-5
d_call: -
cdr3_aa: CASSLGRDQPQHF
cdr3_nt: TGTGCCAGCAGTTTAGGCAGGGATCAGCCCCAGCATTTT

clone_size: many
cdr3_length: 15
v_call: TRBV11-2
j_call: TRBJ2-7
d_call: TRBD2
cdr3_aa: CASSLTSGETYEQYF
cdr3_nt: TGTGCCAGCAGCCTGACTAGCGGGGAAACCTACGAGCAGTACTTC

clone_size: -
cdr3_length: 21
v_call: TRBV19
j_call: TRBJ2-3
d_call: TRBD2
cdr3_aa: CASSISRLAGIHPSSTDTQYF
cdr3_nt: TGTGCCAGTAGTATCTCTCGACTAGCGGGAATCCACCCTTCTAGCACAGATACGCAGTATTTT

clone_size: many
cdr3_length: 15
v_call: TRBV12-3/TRBV12-4
j_call: TRBJ2-5
d_call: -
cdr3_aa: CASSPHGTHQETQYF
cdr3_nt: TGTGCCAGCAGCCCCCACGGGACTCATCAAGAGACCCAGTACTTC

clone_size: many
cdr3_length: 13
v_call: TRBV20-1
j_call: TRBJ2-1
d_call: -
cdr3_aa: CSAYGTPNNEQFF
cdr3_nt: TGCAGTGCATACGGGACACCCAACAATGAGCAGTTCTTC

clone_size: -
cdr3_length: 16
v_call: TRBV29-1
j_call: TRBJ2-1
d_call: TRBD1
cdr3_aa: CSVVPGQGHSYNEQFF
cdr3_nt: TGCAGCGTTGTCCCGGGACAGGGTCACTCCTACAATGAGCAGTTCTTC

clone_size: many
cdr3_length: 13
v_call: TRBV20-1
j_call: TRBJ2-4
d_call: TRBD2
cdr3_aa: CSAQTSDKNIQYF
cdr3_nt: TGCAGTGCCCAGACTAGCGACAAAAACATTCAGTACTTC

clone_size: few
cdr3_length: 14
v_call: TRBV7-9
j_call: TRBJ1-4
d_call: -
cdr3_aa: CASNRDTANEKLFF
cdr3_nt: TGTGCCAGCAACCGGGACACAGCTAATGAAAAACTGTTTTTT

clone_size: few
cdr3_length: 15
v_call: TRBV24-1
j_call: TRBJ2-1
d_call: -
cdr3_aa: CATSEETVLRNEQFF
cdr3_nt: TGTGCCACCAGTGAAGAGACAGTACTCCGCAATGAGCAGTTCTTC

clone_size: many
cdr3_length: 12
v_call: TRBV28
j_call: TRBJ1-1
d_call: -
cdr3_aa: CASRPLRPQAFF
cdr3_nt: TGTGCCAGCAGGCCCCTACGGCCCCAAGCTTTCTTT

clone_size: -
cdr3_length: 14
v_call: TRBV27
j_call: TRBJ2-2
d_call: TRBD1
cdr3_aa: CASIGTGNTGELFF
cdr3_nt: TGTGCCAGCATCGGGACAGGGAACACCGGGGAGCTGTTTTTT

clone_size: many
cdr3_length: 12
v_call: TRBV29-1
j_call: TRBJ2-7
d_call: TRBD1
cdr3_aa: CSVRDRPYEQYF
cdr3_nt: TGCAGCGTTCGGGACAGACCCTACGAGCAGTACTTC

clone_size: many
cdr3_length: 14
v_call: TRBV12-3/TRBV12-4
j_call: TRBJ2-1
d_call: -
cdr3_aa: CASSPYLSDNEQFF
cdr3_nt: TGTGCCAGCAGTCCCTACCTTAGCGACAATGAGCAGTTCTTC

clone_size: many
cdr3_length: 19
v_call: TRBV29-1
j_call: TRBJ2-1
d_call: TRBD2
cdr3_aa: CSAIAGTSVSFSSYNEQFF
cdr3_nt: TGCAGCGCGATTGCCGGGACTAGCGTGAGTTTTTCCTCCTACAATGAGCAGTTCTTC

clone_size: -
cdr3_length: 19
v_call: TRBV7-3
j_call: TRBJ2-3
d_call: TRBD2
cdr3_aa: CASSSMGLAGVRDADTQYF
cdr3_nt: TGTGCCAGCAGCTCCATGGGCCTAGCGGGGGTCCGGGACGCAGATACGCAGTATTTT

clone_size: many
cdr3_length: 16
v_call: TRBV3-1
j_call: TRBJ2-1
d_call: -
cdr3_aa: CASSQERTGGVNEQFF
cdr3_nt: TGTGCCAGCAGCCAAGAGCGGACAGGAGGGGTCAATGAGCAGTTCTTC

clone_size: few
cdr3_length: 14
v_call: TRBV27
j_call: TRBJ2-2
d_call: -
cdr3_aa: CASSLGQYTGELFF
cdr3_nt: TGTGCCAGCAGTTTAGGACAGTACACCGGGGAGCTGTTTTTT

clone_size: -
cdr3_length: 16
v_call: TRBV12-3/TRBV12-4
j_call: TRBJ2-3
d_call: -
cdr3_aa: CASRGKRETSTDTQYF
cdr3_nt: TGTGCCAGCAGGGGCAAACGGGAAACTAGCACAGATACGCAGTATTTT

clone_size: many
cdr3_length: 13
v_call: TRBV12-3/TRBV12-4
j_call: TRBJ1-2
d_call: TRBD1
cdr3_aa: CASTSDRGHGYTF
cdr3_nt: TGTGCCAGCACTTCGGACAGGGGGCATGGCTACACCTTC

clone_size: many
cdr3_length: 15
v_call: TRBV27
j_call: TRBJ1-6
d_call: TRBD1
cdr3_aa: CASSGQGAMNSPLHF
cdr3_nt: TGTGCCAGCAGTGGACAGGGGGCTATGAATTCACCCCTCCACTTT

clone_size: -
cdr3_length: 15
v_call: TRBV20-1
j_call: TRBJ2-7
d_call: -
cdr3_aa: CSARATPPGSYEQYF
cdr3_nt: TGCAGTGCTAGAGCTACCCCGCCTGGATCCTACGAGCAGTACTTC

clone_size: -
cdr3_length: 15
v_call: TRBV27
j_call: TRBJ2-2
d_call: TRBD2
cdr3_aa: CASSLASGSSGELFF
cdr3_nt: TGTGCCAGCAGTTTGGCTAGCGGGAGTTCCGGGGAGCTGTTTTTT

clone_size: once
cdr3_length: 16
v_call: TRBV30
j_call: TRBJ1-5
d_call: TRBD1
cdr3_aa: CAWINGTEGRNQPQHF
cdr3_nt: TGTGCCTGGATAAACGGGACAGAAGGGCGCAATCAGCCCCAGCATTTT

clone_size: -
cdr3_length: 17
v_call: TRBV20-1
j_call: TRBJ2-7
d_call: TRBD2
cdr3_aa: CSARGTSGRAGAYEQYF
cdr3_nt: TGCAGTGCTAGAGGGACTAGCGGGAGGGCCGGCGCCTACGAGCAGTACTTC

clone_size: many
cdr3_length: 14
v_call: TRBV9
j_call: TRBJ1-2
d_call: TRBD1
cdr3_aa: CASSVGQGDYGYTF
cdr3_nt: TGTGCCAGCAGCGTAGGACAGGGAGACTATGGCTACACCTTC

clone_size: -
cdr3_length: 16
v_call: TRBV7-3
j_call: TRBJ2-7
d_call: -
cdr3_aa: CASSLRSGSSSYEQYF
cdr3_nt: TGTGCCAGCAGCTTAAGGTCAGGCTCAAGCTCCTACGAGCAGTACTTC

clone_size: -
cdr3_length: 14
v_call: TRBV2
j_call: TRBJ2-3
d_call: TRBD2
cdr3_aa: CASGTSGNTDTQYF
cdr3_nt: TGTGCCAGTGGGACTAGCGGAAACACAGATACGCAGTATTTT

clone_size: many
cdr3_length: 21
v_call: TRBV12-3/TRBV12-4
j_call: TRBJ2-2
d_call: -
cdr3_aa: CASSLRDPHSIMRHGGGELFF
cdr3_nt: TGTGCCAGCAGCTTACGAGATCCCCACTCAATTATGAGACACGGTGGCGGGGAGCTGTTTTTT

clone_size: many
cdr3_length: 15
v_call: TRBV3-1
j_call: TRBJ1-2
d_call: -
cdr3_aa: CASSQRGLANYGYTF
cdr3_nt: TGTGCCAGCAGCCAACGCGGATTAGCTAACTATGGCTACACCTTC

clone_size: few
cdr3_length: 15
v_call: TRBV5-8
j_call: TRBJ2-2
d_call: -
cdr3_aa: CASSLMGDWTGELFF
cdr3_nt: TGTGCCAGCAGCCTCATGGGGGACTGGACCGGGGAGCTGTTTTTT

clone_size: many
cdr3_length: 19
v_call: TRBV27
j_call: TRBJ2-1
d_call: TRBD2
cdr3_aa: CASSLTRTSGRGSYNEQFF
cdr3_nt: TGTGCCAGCAGTTTAACCCGGACTAGCGGGAGAGGTTCCTACAATGAGCAGTTCTTC

clone_size: -
cdr3_length: 14
v_call: TRBV24-1
j_call: TRBJ2-7
d_call: TRBD1
cdr3_aa: CATSDSGTGEEQYF
cdr3_nt: TGTGCCACCAGTGATTCCGGGACAGGGGAAGAGCAGTACTTC

clone_size: many
cdr3_length: 15
v_call: TRBV3-1
j_call: TRBJ2-1
d_call: -
cdr3_aa: CASSQVLSQGTEQFF
cdr3_nt: TGTGCCAGCAGCCAAGTGCTGTCTCAAGGGACTGAGCAGTTCTTC

clone_size: many
cdr3_length: 13
v_call: TRBV20-1
j_call: TRBJ1-2
d_call: -
cdr3_aa: CSAREVENYGYTF
cdr3_nt: TGCAGTGCTAGAGAGGTGGAAAACTATGGCTACACCTTC

clone_size: many
cdr3_length: 13
v_call: TRBV29-1
j_call: TRBJ1-1
d_call: -
cdr3_aa: CSGAQGRGTEAFF
cdr3_nt: TGCAGCGGTGCACAGGGCCGTGGCACTGAAGCTTTCTTT

clone_size: many
cdr3_length: 14
v_call: TRBV7-9
j_call: TRBJ1-3
d_call: -
cdr3_aa: CASSLFMIGNTIYF
cdr3_nt: TGTGCCAGCAGCTTATTTATGATCGGAAACACCATATATTTT

clone_size: -
cdr3_length: 13
v_call: TRBV12-3/TRBV12-4
j_call: TRBJ1-1
d_call: -
cdr3_aa: CASSLFLGTEAFF
cdr3_nt: TGTGCCAGCAGTCTCTTCCTTGGGACTGAAGCTTTCTTT

clone_size: many
cdr3_length: 15
v_call: TRBV27
j_call: TRBJ2-7
d_call: TRBD2
cdr3_aa: CASSPLAGGPYEQYF
cdr3_nt: TGTGCCAGCAGTCCGTTAGCGGGAGGGCCTTACGAGCAGTACTTC

clone_size: many
cdr3_length: 13
v_call: TRBV30
j_call: TRBJ2-7
d_call: -
cdr3_aa: CAWTPLGVYEQYF
cdr3_nt: TGTGCCTGGACCCCTTTAGGGGTCTACGAGCAGTACTTC

clone_size: few
cdr3_length: 14
v_call: TRBV20-1
j_call: TRBJ2-3
d_call: -
cdr3_aa: CSATLTVGTDTQYF
cdr3_nt: TGCAGTGCTACTCTGACAGTGGGCACAGATACGCAGTATTTT

clone_size: -
cdr3_length: 17
v_call: TRBV2
j_call: TRBJ2-4
d_call: TRBD2
cdr3_aa: CASSSTGLAEKGNIQYF
cdr3_nt: TGTGCCAGCAGCTCTACGGGACTAGCGGAGAAAGGCAACATTCAGTACTTC